The clone carrying this T cell receptor (beta chain) is a singleton in its sample. Antigen unknown. V lost 2 bases and J lost 1, with 11 bases in between. The CDR3 covers 15 residues. Germline V CDR1 and CDR2: MNHNY, SVGAGI (reference sequence). This entry belongs to a study of Ad26.COV2.S vaccination and SARS-CoV-2 variants. Sequenced by immunoSEQ multiplex PCR; TCRdb stores in-frame clones only, minus some. The sample has approximately 400,000 clones; about 90% are singletons. Whole-study findings and limits: Post-vaccination spike-specific CD8+ and CD4+ T cell responses reportedly had substantial breadth. Measurement of non-spike TCR breadth gave similar results in vaccine and placebo recipients. TCR breadth and depth estimates may have understated total T cell responses. Compared with placebo recipients, vaccine recipients had higher spike-specific TCR breadth.

This receptor was identified in a human donor who had recovered from COVID-19. The sample in question was peripheral blood, obtained after recovery from COVID-19. This chain joins TRBV6-6 and TRBJ2-5; tentatively, D is TRBD1 (6 bases). In DNA, the CDR3 is TGTGCCAGCAGTTACACGACAGGAGTCCAAGAGACCCAGTACTTC. The encoded protein is CASSYTTGVQETQYF.